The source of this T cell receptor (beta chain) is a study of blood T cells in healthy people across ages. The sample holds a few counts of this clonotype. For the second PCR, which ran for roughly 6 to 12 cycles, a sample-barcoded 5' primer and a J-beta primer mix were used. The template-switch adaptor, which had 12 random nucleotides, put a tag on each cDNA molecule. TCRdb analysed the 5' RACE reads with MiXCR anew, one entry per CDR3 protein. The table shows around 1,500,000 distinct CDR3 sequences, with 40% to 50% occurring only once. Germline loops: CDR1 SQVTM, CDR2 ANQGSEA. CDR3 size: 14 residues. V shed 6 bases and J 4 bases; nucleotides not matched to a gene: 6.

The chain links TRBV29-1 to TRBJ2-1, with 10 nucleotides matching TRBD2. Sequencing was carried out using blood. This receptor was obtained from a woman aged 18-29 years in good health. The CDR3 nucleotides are TGCAGCGTCAAGGGGACTAGCGTTTACAATGAGCAGTTCTTC. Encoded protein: CSVKGTSVYNEQFF.